This T cell receptor (beta chain) was retrieved from a study of T cell repertoires in cytomegalovirus infection. Study summary: Indications came from public TCR beta signatures; they pointed to CMV infection and to a matching HLA type.

There are 14 residues in the CDR3. V shed 4 bases, J shed 3 bases, and the junction held 6 bases outside the gene matches. The germline CDR1 and CDR2 sequences are SGHDN and FVKESK. TCRdb analysed the reads with MiXCR anew, one entry per CDR3 protein. Altogether roughly 720,000 distinct CDR3 sequences are present, approximately 40% being singletons, with the ten largest covering about 2.8%. The TCR comes from a human donor in good health (CMV status not recorded). Some clones in this sample may be carry-over from other donors' samples. This chain uses TRBV14 with TRBJ2-7; 7 bases are shared with TRBD1. Sequencing was carried out using PBMCs. CDR3 sequence: CASSRRQGIYEQYF. As DNA, the CDR3 is TGTGCCAGCAGCCGTCGACAGGGTATCTACGAGCAGTACTTC. Looking up the rest from reference TRBV14 and TRBJ2-7 gives the full variable domain: EAGVTQFPSHSVIEKGQTVTLRCDPISGHDNLYWYRRVMGKEIKFLLHFVKESKQDESGMPNNRFLAERTGGTYSTLKVQPAELEDSGVYFCASSRRQGIYEQYFGPGTRLTVT.